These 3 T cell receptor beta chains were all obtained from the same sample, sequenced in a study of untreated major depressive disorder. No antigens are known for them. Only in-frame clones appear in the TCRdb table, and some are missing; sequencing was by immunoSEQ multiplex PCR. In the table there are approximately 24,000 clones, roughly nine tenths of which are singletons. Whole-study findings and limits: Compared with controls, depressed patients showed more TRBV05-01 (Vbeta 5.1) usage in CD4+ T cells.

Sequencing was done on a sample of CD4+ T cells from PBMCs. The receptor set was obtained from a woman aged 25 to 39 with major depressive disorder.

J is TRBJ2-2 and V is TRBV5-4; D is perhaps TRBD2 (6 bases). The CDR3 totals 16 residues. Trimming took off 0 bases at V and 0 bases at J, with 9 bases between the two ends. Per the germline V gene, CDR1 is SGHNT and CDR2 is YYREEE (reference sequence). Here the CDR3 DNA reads TGTGCCAGCAGCTTGGCGGCTAGCGCGAACACCGGGGAGCTGTTTTTT. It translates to CASSLAASANTGELFF.

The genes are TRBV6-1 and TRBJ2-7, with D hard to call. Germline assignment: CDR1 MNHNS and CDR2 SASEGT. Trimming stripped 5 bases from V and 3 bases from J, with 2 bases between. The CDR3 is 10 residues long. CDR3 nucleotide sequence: TGTGCCAGCAGTTACTACGAGCAGTACTTC. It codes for CASSYYEQYF.

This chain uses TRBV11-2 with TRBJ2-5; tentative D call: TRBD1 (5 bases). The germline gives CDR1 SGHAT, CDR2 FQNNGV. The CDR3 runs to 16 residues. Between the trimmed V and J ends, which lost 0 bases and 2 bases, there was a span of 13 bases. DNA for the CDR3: TGTGCCAGCAGCTTAGAGCCTCACCAGGGTCAAGAGACCCAGTACTTC. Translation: CASSLEPHQGQETQYF.